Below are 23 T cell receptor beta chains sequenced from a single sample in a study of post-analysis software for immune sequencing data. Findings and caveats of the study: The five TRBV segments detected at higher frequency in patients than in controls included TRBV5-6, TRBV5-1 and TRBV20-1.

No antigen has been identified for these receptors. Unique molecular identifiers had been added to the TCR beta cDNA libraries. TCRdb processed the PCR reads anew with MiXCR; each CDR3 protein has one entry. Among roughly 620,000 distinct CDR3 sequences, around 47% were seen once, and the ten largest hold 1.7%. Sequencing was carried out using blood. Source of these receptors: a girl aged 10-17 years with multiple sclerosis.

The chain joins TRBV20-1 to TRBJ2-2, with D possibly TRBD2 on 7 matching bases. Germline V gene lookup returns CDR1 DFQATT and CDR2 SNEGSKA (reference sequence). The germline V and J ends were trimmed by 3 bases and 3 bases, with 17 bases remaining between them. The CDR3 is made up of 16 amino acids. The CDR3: CSARGGGGQYTGELFF. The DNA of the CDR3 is TGCAGTGCTAGGGGAGGGGGAGGGCAGTACACCGGGGAGCTGTTTTTT.

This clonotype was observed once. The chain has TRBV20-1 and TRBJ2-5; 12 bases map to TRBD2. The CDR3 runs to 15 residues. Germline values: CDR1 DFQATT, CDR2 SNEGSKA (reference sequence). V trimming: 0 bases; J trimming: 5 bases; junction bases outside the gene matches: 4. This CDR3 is CSARDGLAGTETQYF. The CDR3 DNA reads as TGCAGTGCTAGAGACGGACTAGCGGGAACCGAGACCCAGTACTTC.

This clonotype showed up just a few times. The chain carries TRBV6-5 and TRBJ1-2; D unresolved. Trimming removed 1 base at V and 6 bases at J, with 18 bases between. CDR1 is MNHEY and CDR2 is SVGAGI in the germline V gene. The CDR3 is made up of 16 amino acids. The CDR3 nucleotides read TGTGCCAGCAGTTACTTCTACGCCGGGAGTAGAGATGGCTACACCTTC. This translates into CASSYFYAGSRDGYTF.

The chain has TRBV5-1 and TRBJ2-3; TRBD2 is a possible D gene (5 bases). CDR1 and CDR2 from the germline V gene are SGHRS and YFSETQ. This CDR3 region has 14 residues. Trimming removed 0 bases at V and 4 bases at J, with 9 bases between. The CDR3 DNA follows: TGCGCCAGCAGCTTGGGGGAGCTCGCAGATACGCAGTATTTT. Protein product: CASSLGELADTQYF.

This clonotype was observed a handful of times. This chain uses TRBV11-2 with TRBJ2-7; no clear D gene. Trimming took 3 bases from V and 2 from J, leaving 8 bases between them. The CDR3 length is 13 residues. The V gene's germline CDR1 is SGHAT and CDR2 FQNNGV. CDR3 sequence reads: CASSFNWAYEQYF. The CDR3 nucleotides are TGTGCCAGCAGCTTCAACTGGGCCTACGAGCAGTACTTC.

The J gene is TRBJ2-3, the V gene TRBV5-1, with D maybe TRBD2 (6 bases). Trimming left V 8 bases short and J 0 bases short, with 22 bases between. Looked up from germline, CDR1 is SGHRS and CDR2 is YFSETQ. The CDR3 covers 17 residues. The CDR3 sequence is CASRRRGTATSTDTQYF. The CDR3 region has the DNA TGCGCCAGTCGACGCCGAGGGACTGCCACAAGCACAGATACGCAGTATTTT.

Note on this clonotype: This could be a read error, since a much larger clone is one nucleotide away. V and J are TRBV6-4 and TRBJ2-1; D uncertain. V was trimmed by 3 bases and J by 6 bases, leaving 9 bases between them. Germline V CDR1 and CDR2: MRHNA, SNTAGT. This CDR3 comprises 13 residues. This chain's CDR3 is CASSERYSNEQFF. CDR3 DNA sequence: TGTGCCAGCAGTGAGAGGTACAGCAATGAGCAGTTCTTC.

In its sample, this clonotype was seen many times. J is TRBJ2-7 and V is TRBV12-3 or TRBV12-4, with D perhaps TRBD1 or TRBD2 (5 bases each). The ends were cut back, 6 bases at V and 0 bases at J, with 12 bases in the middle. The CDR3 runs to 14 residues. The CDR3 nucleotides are TGTGCCAGCAGGGGGACGGGCGACTCCTACGAGCAGTACTTC. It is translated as CASRGTGDSYEQYF.

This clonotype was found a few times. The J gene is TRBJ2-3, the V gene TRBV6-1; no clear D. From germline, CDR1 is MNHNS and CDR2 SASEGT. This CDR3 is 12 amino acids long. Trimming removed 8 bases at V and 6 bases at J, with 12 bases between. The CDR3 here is CASSGPTDTQYF. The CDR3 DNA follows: TGTGCCAGCTCCGGGCCGACGGATACGCAGTATTTT.

CDR3 sequence reads: CASRPGQHSNQPQHF. The CDR3 DNA is TGTGCCAGCAGGCCGGGACAGCATAGCAATCAGCCCCAGCATTTT. The V call is TRBV6-6, the J call TRBJ1-5; 7 nucleotides agree with TRBD1. The V and J ends lost 6 bases and 0 bases, in that order; junction bases with no gene match: 5. Germline-derived CDR1 and CDR2 are MNHNY and SVGAGI (reference sequence). The CDR3 length is 15 residues.

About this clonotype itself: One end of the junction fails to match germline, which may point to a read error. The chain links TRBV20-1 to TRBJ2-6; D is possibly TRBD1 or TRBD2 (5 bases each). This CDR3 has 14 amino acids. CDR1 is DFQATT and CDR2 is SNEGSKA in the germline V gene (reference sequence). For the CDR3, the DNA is TGCAGTACTAGACGGGGCGCAGGGGCCAACGTCCTGACTTTC. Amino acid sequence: CSTRRGAGANVLTF.

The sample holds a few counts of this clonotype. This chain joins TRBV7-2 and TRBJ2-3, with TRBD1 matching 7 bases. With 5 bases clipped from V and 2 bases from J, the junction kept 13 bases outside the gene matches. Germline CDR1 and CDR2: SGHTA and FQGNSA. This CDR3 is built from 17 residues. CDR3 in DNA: TGTGCCAGCAGCCCTCGGGACAGTTATTATACCACAGATACGCAGTATTTT. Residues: CASSPRDSYYTTDTQYF.

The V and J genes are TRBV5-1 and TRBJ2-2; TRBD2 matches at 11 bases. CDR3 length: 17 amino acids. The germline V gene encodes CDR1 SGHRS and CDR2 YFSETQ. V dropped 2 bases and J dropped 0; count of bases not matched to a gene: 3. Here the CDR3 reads CASSFSSGGPNTGELFF. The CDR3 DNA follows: TGCGCCAGCAGCTTCTCTAGCGGGGGGCCGAACACCGGGGAGCTGTTTTTT.

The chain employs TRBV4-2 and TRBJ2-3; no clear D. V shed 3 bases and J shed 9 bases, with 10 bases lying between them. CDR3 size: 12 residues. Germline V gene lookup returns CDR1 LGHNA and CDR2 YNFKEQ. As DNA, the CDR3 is TGTGCCAGCAGCCACTCCTCTGGCACGCAGTATTTT. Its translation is CASSHSSGTQYF.

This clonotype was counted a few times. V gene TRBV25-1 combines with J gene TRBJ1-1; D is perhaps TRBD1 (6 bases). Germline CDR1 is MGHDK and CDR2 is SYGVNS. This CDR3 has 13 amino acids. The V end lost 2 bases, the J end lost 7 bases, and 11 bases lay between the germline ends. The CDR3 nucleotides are TGTGCCAGCAGTGAAAGTGGAGGGGGTGAAGCTTTCTTT. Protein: CASSESGGGEAFF.

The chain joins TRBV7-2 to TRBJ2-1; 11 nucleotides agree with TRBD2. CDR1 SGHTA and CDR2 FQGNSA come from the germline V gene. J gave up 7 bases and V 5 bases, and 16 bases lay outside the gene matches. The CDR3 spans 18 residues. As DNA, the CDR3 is TGTGCCAGCAGCCTTGCCCCCACTAGCGGGAGAATGAAAAATGAGCAGTTCTTC. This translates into CASSLAPTSGRMKNEQFF.

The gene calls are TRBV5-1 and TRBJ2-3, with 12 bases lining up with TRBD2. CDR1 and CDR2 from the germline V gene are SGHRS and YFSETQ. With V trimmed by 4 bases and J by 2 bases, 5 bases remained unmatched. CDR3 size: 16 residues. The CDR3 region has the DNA TGCGCCAGCAGCGGCGGACTAGCGGGAATCACAGATACGCAGTATTTT. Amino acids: CASSGGLAGITDTQYF. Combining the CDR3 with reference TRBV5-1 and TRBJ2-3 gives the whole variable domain KAGVTQTPRYLIKTRGQQVTLSCSPISGHRSVSWYQQTPGQGLQFLFEYFSETQRNKGNFPGRFSGRQFSNSRSEMNVSTLELGDSALYLCASSGGLAGITDTQYFGPGTRLTVL.

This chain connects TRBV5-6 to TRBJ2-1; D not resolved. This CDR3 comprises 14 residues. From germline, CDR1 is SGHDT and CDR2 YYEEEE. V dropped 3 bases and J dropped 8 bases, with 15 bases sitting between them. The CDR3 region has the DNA TGTGCCAGCAGCTGGTATGGGAAAATGGATGAGCAGTTCTTC. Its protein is CASSWYGKMDEQFF.

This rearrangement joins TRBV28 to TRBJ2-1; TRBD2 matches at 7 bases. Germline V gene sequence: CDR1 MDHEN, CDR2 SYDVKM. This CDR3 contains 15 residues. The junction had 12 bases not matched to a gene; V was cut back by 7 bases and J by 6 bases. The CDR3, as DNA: TGTGCCAGCACCGCTTGGGGGGAGGGCGGCAATGAGCAGTTCTTC. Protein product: CASTAWGEGGNEQFF.

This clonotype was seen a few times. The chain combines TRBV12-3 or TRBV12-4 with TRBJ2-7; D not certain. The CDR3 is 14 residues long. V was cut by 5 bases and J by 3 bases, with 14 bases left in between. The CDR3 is CASSGSSQIYEQYF. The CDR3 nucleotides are TGTGCCAGCAGTGGATCTTCTCAGATCTACGAGCAGTACTTC.

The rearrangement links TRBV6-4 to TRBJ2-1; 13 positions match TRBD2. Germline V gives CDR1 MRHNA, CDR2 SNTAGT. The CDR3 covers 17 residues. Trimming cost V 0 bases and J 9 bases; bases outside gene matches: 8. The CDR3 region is CASSDSPTSGRWGEQFF. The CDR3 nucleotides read TGTGCCAGCAGTGACTCGCCGACTAGCGGGAGGTGGGGTGAGCAGTTCTTC.

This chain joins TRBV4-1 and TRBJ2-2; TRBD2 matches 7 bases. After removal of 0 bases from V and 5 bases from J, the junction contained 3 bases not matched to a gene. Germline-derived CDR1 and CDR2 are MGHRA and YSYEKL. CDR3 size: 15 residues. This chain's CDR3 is CASSQDGRETGELFF. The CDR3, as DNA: TGCGCCAGCAGCCAAGATGGGCGGGAGACCGGGGAGCTGTTTTTT.

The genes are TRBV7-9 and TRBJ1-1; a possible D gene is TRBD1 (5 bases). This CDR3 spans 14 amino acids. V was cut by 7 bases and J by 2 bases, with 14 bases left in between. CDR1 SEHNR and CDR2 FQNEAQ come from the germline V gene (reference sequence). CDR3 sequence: CASTLGGANTEAFF. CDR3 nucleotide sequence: TGTGCCAGCACTCTTGGGGGTGCTAACACTGAAGCTTTCTTT.